Listed below are T cell receptor beta chains from one sample, sequenced in a study of blood T cell repertoires in COVID-19. Clones were sequenced by immunoSEQ multiplex PCR, and TCRdb holds only the in-frame ones, with some missing. Among about 64,000 clones listed, 70% to 90% were seen once. The material sequenced was peripheral blood. The receptors shown here come from a man aged 70 or older with acute or convalescent COVID-19. Each CDR3 is given with its conserved first and last residue. The order of the fields is D gene, CDR3 length, J gene, V gene, clone size, CDR3 DNA, CDR3 protein. D genes are given only for firm matches. Size is stated for part of the rows, as once, few or many counts, or as a class when the clone is expanded.

D: NA; length: 17; J: TRBJ2-3; V: TRBV11-2; size: NA; DNA: TGTGCCAGCAGCTATGCCGGTCAGGGTGCTGGCACAGATACGCAGTATTTT; CDR3: CASSYAGQGAGTDTQYF
D: TRBD1; length: 16; J: TRBJ2-1; V: TRBV7-3; size: NA; DNA: TGTGCCAGCAGCTTACTGAACAGGGGGCACGACAATGAGCAGTTCTTC; CDR3: CASSLLNRGHDNEQFF
D: TRBD2; length: 13; J: TRBJ2-5; V: TRBV18; size: NA; DNA: TGTGCCAGCTCACCGGGACTAGAAGAGACCCAGTACTTC; CDR3: CASSPGLEETQYF
D: NA; length: 17; J: TRBJ1-5; V: TRBV6-2/TRBV6-3; size: NA; DNA: TGTGCCAGCAGTTACTCAGGTCTGGGGGCTAGCAATCAGCCCCAGCATTTT; CDR3: CASSYSGLGASNQPQHF
D: TRBD2; length: 17; J: TRBJ2-3; V: TRBV6-1; size: NA; DNA: TGTGCCAGCAGTGGGGCCTTGTACGGGGGGGCCACAGATACGCAGTATTTT; CDR3: CASSGALYGGATDTQYF
D: TRBD1; length: 15; J: TRBJ1-1; V: TRBV6-5; size: NA; DNA: TGTGCCAGCAGTATAAGGGGGACAGGGAACACTGAAGCTTTCTTT; CDR3: CASSIRGTGNTEAFF
D: TRBD1; length: 15; J: TRBJ2-3; V: TRBV27; size: NA; DNA: TGTGCCAGCAGTTTGGGGACAGGAAGCACAGATACGCAGTATTTT; CDR3: CASSLGTGSTDTQYF
D: TRBD1; length: 15; J: TRBJ1-2; V: TRBV19; size: once; DNA: TGTGCCAGTAGTCCTCGGACAGGGGGAAACTATGGCTACACCTTC; CDR3: CASSPRTGGNYGYTF
D: NA; length: 15; J: TRBJ2-2; V: TRBV6-5; size: NA; DNA: TGTGCCAGCACCCAGTACCACCCGAACACCGGGGAGCTGTTTTTT; CDR3: CASTQYHPNTGELFF
D: TRBD2; length: 15; J: TRBJ2-1; V: TRBV6-5; size: NA; DNA: TGTGCCAGCAGGGTGGGGGGGGGAGCCCACAATGAGCAGTTCTTC; CDR3: CASRVGGGAHNEQFF
D: NA; length: 12; J: TRBJ2-5; V: TRBV28; size: NA; DNA: TGTGCCAGCAGTCGCGGAGAGGAGACCCAGTACTTC; CDR3: CASSRGEETQYF
D: NA; length: 15; J: TRBJ2-5; V: TRBV2; size: NA; DNA: TGTGCCAGCAGTGGGGTGTCCCCCGGGAGCCAGACCCAGTACTTC; CDR3: CASSGVSPGSQTQYF
D: NA; length: 15; J: TRBJ1-4; V: TRBV6-5; size: NA; DNA: TGTGCCAGCAGCCTAAGGGGCGGGGTTAATGAAAAACTGTTTTTT; CDR3: CASSLRGGVNEKLFF
D: NA; length: 17; J: TRBJ1-2; V: TRBV11-3; size: NA; DNA: TGTGCCAGCAGCCCCCCCGGCCGGGACAAAGACACGTATGGCTACACCTTC; CDR3: CASSPPGRDKDTYGYTF
D: TRBD1; length: 15; J: TRBJ2-1; V: TRBV6-5; size: NA; DNA: TGTGCCAGCAGGGCGGACAGGGGCTCCTACAATGAGCAGTTCTTC; CDR3: CASRADRGSYNEQFF
D: NA; length: 13; J: TRBJ1-1; V: TRBV12-5; size: NA; DNA: TGTGCTAGTGGTTACGGGGGGTCGATTGAAGCTTTCTTT; CDR3: CASGYGGSIEAFF
D: TRBD1; length: 13; J: TRBJ2-1; V: TRBV7-3; size: few; DNA: TGTGCCAGCAGCTTAACGACAGGGTATGAGCAGTTCTTC; CDR3: CASSLTTGYEQFF
D: TRBD2; length: 15; J: TRBJ2-3; V: TRBV7-2; size: NA; DNA: TGTGCCAGCAGTTCGCGGCGGGGGGTAACAGATACGCAGTATTTT; CDR3: CASSSRRGVTDTQYF
D: TRBD1; length: 15; J: TRBJ1-1; V: TRBV7-9; size: NA; DNA: TGTGCCAGCAGCCAACCCGGACAGGGACTGCTCTGGGGGTTCTTT; CDR3: CASSQPGQGLLWGFF
D: NA; length: 14; J: TRBJ1-4; V: TRBV19; size: NA; DNA: TGTGCCAGGGAGATTCGGACAACTAATGAAAAACTGTTTTTT; CDR3: CAREIRTTNEKLFF
D: NA; length: 12; J: TRBJ1-5; V: TRBV6-5; size: NA; DNA: TGTGCCAGCACAGGGGCCAATCAGCCCCAGCATTTT; CDR3: CASTGANQPQHF
D: NA; length: 16; J: TRBJ1-6; V: TRBV5-6; size: once; DNA: TGTGCCAGCAGCTTGGTGGGGGCCACCTATAATTCACCCCTCCACTTT; CDR3: CASSLVGATYNSPLHF
D: TRBD1; length: 15; J: TRBJ1-1; V: TRBV7-9; size: NA; DNA: TGTGCCAGCAGCTGGGACAGGGGGCTCGGGACTGAAGCTTTCTTT; CDR3: CASSWDRGLGTEAFF
D: TRBD1; length: 17; J: TRBJ2-5; V: TRBV5-1; size: NA; DNA: TGCGCCAGCAGCTTGGCCCCCCTGACAGGGCGGGAAGAGACCCAGTACTTC; CDR3: CASSLAPLTGREETQYF
D: NA; length: 16; J: TRBJ2-3; V: TRBV21-1; size: once; DNA: TGTGCCAGCAGCACGGAGCTCAGGGTTCCCACAGATACGCAGTATTTT; CDR3: CASSTELRVPTDTQYF
D: NA; length: 19; J: TRBJ1-3; V: TRBV19; size: once; DNA: TGTGCCAGTAGTAGGCAAGGACAGCTTTCGTTGGGGAATGGAAACACCATATATTTT; CDR3: CASSRQGQLSLGNGNTIYF
D: TRBD1; length: 12; J: TRBJ1-1; V: TRBV29-1; size: NA; DNA: TGCAGCGTTGAGGGACAGGGCACTGAAGCTTTCTTT; CDR3: CSVEGQGTEAFF
D: TRBD1; length: 15; J: TRBJ1-2; V: TRBV9; size: NA; DNA: TGTGCCAGCAGCCCCGGGACAGGGGGACTCTATGGCTACACCTTC; CDR3: CASSPGTGGLYGYTF
D: NA; length: 12; J: TRBJ1-6; V: TRBV19; size: NA; DNA: TGTGCCAGTAGTCCCATGAATTCACCCCTCCACTTT; CDR3: CASSPMNSPLHF
D: NA; length: 16; J: TRBJ1-5; V: TRBV4-3; size: NA; DNA: TGCGCCAGCAGCCAAGAAGCACGGGGGGACAATCAGCCCCAGCATTTT; CDR3: CASSQEARGDNQPQHF
D: TRBD2; length: 15; J: TRBJ2-5; V: TRBV4-3; size: NA; DNA: TGCGCCAGCAGCCAAGATACTAGCGGGGTAGAGACCCAGTACTTC; CDR3: CASSQDTSGVETQYF
D: NA; length: 14; J: TRBJ1-1; V: TRBV6-5; size: NA; DNA: TGTGCCAGCAGTTACCCGGCAGGGAACACTGAAGCTTTCTTT; CDR3: CASSYPAGNTEAFF
D: TRBD1; length: 18; J: TRBJ1-5; V: TRBV4-3; size: NA; DNA: TGCGCCAGCAGCCAAGACGCGTGGGGGACAGGTAGCAATCAGCCCCAGCATTTT; CDR3: CASSQDAWGTGSNQPQHF
D: NA; length: 13; J: TRBJ2-7; V: TRBV29-1; size: NA; DNA: TGCAGCGCAGCGACAGGCGGTCACTACGAGCAGTACTTC; CDR3: CSAATGGHYEQYF
D: NA; length: 16; J: TRBJ1-5; V: TRBV7-6; size: NA; DNA: TGTGCCAGCAGCTTAGCCGGCGGGCACAGCAATCAGCCCCAGCATTTT; CDR3: CASSLAGGHSNQPQHF
D: NA; length: 11; J: TRBJ1-2; V: TRBV7-6; size: once; DNA: TGTGCCAGCAGCTTGATGACTCGCTACACCTTC; CDR3: CASSLMTRYTF
D: NA; length: 15; J: TRBJ1-5; V: TRBV2; size: once; DNA: TGTGCCAGCAGGGACGGGAGTTTTGGCAATCAGCCCCAGCATTTT; CDR3: CASRDGSFGNQPQHF
D: NA; length: 14; J: TRBJ1-6; V: TRBV6-6; size: NA; DNA: TGTGCCAGCAGTCGACAGTTGATTAATTCACCCCTCCACTTT; CDR3: CASSRQLINSPLHF